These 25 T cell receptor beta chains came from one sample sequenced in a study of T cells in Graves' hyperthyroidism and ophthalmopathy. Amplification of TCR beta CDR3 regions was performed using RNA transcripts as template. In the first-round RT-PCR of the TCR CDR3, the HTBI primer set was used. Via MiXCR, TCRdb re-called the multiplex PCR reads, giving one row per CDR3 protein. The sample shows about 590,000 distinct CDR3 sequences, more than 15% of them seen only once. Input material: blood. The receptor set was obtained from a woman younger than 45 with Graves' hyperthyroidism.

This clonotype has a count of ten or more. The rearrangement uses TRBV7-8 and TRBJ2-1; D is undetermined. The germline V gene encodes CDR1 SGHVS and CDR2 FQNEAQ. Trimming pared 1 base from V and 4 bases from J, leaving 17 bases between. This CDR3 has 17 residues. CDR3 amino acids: CASSLVFLASPYNEQFF. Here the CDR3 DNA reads TGTGCCAGCAGCTTAGTTTTTTTAGCATCTCCGTACAATGAGCAGTTCTTC.

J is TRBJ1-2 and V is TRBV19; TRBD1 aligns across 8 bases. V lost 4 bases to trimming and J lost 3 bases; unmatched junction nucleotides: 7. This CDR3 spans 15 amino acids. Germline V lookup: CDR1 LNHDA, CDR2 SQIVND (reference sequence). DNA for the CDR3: TGTGCCAGTAGTACCCCGACAGGGGTGGACTATGGCTACACCTTC. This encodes CASSTPTGVDYGYTF. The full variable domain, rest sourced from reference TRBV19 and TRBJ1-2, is DGGITQSPKYLFRKEGQNVTLSCEQNLNHDAMYWYRQDPGQGLRLIYYSQIVNDFQKGDIAEGYSVSREKKESFPLTVTSAQKNPTAFYLCASSTPTGVDYGYTFGSGTRLTVV.

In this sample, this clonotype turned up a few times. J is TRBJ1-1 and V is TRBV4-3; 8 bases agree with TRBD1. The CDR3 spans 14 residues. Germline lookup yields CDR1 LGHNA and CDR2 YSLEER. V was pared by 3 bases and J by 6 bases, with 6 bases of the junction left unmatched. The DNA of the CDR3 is TGCGCCAGCAGCCATGCGGACAGGGAGGCTGAAGCTTTCTTT. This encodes CASSHADREAEAFF.

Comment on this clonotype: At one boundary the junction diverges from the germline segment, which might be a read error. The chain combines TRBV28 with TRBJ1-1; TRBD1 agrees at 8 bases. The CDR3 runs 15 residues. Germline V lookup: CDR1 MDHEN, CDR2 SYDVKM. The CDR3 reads CACSYRGCGDTEAFF. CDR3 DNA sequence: TGTGCCTGCAGTTACAGGGGGTGCGGGGACACTGAAGCTTTCTTT.

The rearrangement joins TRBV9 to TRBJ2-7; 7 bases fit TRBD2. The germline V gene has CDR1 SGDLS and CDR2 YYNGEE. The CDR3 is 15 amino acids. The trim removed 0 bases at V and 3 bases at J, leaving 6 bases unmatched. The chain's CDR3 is CASSVGRGVDYEQYF. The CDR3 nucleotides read TGTGCCAGCAGCGTAGGACGGGGGGTGGACTACGAGCAGTACTTC.

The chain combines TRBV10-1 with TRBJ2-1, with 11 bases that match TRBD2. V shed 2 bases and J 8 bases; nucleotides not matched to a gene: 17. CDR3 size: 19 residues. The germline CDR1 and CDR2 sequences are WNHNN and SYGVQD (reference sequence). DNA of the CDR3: TGCGCCAGCAGTGAGAAGACTAGCGGGATGGGGGGCCTTCAGGATGAGCAGTTCTTC. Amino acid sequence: CASSEKTSGMGGLQDEQFF.

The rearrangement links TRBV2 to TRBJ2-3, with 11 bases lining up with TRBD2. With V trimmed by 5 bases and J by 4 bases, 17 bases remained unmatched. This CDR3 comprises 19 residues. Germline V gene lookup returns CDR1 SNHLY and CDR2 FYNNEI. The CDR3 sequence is CASSRGVAGGGLAPDTQYF. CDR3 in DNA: TGTGCCAGCAGTCGTGGGGTAGCGGGAGGGGGCCTGGCCCCAGATACGCAGTATTTT. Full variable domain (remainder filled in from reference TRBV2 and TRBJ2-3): EPEVTQTPSHQVTQMGQEVILRCVPISNHLYFYWYRQILGQKVEFLVSFYNNEISEKSEIFDDQFSVERPDGSNFTLKIRSTKLEDSAMYFCASSRGVAGGGLAPDTQYFGPGTRLTVL.

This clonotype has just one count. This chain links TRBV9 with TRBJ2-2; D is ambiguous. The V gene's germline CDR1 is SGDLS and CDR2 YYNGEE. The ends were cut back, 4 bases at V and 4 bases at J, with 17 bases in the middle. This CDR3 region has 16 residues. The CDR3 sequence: CASSPPRSLTTGELFF. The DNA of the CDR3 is TGTGCCAGCAGCCCCCCCAGGTCCCTGACCACCGGGGAGCTGTTTTTT.

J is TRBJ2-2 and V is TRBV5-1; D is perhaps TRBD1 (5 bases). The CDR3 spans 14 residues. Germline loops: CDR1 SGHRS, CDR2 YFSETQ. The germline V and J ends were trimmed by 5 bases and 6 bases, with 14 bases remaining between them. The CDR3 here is CASRGREGSGELFF. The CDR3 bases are TGCGCCAGCAGAGGCAGGGAAGGCTCCGGGGAGCTGTTTTTT.

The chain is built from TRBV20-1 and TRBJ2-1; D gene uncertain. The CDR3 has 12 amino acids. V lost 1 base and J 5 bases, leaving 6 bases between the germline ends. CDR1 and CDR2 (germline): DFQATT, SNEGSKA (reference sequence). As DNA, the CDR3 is TGCAGTGCTAGAGCGGAGAACAATGAGCAGTTCTTC. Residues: CSARAENNEQFF.

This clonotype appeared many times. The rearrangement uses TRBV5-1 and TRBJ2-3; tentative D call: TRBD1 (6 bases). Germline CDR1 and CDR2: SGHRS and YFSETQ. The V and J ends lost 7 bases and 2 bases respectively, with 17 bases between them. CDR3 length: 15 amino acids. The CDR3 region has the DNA TGCGCCAGCGGGGTACCCGGGACACTCACAGATACGCAGTATTTT. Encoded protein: CASGVPGTLTDTQYF.

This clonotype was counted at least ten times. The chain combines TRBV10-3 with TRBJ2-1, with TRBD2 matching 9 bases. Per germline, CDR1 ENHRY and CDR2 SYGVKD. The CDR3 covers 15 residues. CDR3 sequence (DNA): TGTGCTTTCCGCCCGGGACTAGCTACAGACAATGAGCAGTTCTTC. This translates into CAFRPGLATDNEQFF.

In nucleotides, the CDR3 is TGTGCCAGCATCTTAGGGGGGGCCGGGACAGATACGCAGTATTTT. This translates into CASILGGAGTDTQYF. The gene calls are TRBV12-3 or TRBV12-4 and TRBJ2-3; TRBD2 might be the D (7 bases). Trimming removed 7 bases from V and 3 bases from J, with 17 bases in between. This CDR3 has 15 residues.

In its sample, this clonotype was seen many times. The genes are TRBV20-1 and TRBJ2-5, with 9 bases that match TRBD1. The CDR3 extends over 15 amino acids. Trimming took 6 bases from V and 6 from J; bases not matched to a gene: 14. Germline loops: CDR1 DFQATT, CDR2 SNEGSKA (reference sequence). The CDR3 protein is CSAPSAGDRVKTQYF. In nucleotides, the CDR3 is TGCAGTGCCCCTTCAGCCGGGGACAGGGTGAAGACCCAGTACTTC.

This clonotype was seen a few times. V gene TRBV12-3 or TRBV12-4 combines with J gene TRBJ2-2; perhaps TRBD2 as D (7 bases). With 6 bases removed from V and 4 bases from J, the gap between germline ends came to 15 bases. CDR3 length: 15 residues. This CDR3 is CASSPAGAPTGELFF. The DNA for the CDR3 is TGTGCCAGCAGCCCCGCGGGGGCGCCCACCGGGGAGCTGTTTTTT.

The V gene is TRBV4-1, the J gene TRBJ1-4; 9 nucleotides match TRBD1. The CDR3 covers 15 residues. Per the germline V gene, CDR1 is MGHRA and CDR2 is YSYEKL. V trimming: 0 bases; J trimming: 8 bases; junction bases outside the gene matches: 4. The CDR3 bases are TGCGCCAGCAGCCAAGATGGGACAGGGAACGAAAAACTGTTTTTT. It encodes CASSQDGTGNEKLFF.

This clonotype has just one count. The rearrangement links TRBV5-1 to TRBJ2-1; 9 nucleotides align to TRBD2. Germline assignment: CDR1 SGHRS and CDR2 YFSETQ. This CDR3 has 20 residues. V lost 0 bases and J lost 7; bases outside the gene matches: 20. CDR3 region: CASSLVGAGAGGSTRNEQFF. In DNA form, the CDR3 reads TGCGCCAGCAGCTTGGTAGGGGCTGGGGCGGGAGGGTCTACACGGAATGAGCAGTTCTTC.

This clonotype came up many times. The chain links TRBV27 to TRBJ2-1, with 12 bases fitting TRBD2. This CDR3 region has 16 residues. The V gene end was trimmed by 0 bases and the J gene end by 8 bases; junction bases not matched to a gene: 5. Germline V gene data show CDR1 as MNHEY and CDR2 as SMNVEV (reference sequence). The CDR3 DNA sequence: TGTGCCAGCAGTTTATCACTAGCGGGGGGTGTCGATGAGCAGTTCTTC. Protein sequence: CASSLSLAGGVDEQFF.

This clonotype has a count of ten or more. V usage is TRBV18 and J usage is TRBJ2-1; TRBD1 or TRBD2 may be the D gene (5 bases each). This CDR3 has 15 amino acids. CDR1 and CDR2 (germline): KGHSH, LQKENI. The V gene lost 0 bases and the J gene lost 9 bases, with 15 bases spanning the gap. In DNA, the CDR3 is TGTGCCAGCTCACCACCGGGGCTAGGGAGAACTGAGCAGTTCTTC. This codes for CASSPPGLGRTEQFF.

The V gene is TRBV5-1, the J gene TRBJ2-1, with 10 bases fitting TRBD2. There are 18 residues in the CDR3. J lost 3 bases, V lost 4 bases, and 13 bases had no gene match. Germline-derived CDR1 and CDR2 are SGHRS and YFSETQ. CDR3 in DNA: TGCGCCAGCAGCCAAGAGTTTAAAGGACTAGCGGACTACAATGAGCAGTTCTTC. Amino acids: CASSQEFKGLADYNEQFF.

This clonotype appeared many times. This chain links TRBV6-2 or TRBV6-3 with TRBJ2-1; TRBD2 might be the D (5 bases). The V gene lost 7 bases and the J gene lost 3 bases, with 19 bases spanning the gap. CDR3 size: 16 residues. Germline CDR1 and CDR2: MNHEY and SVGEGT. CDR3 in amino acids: CASTTRRTSHYNEQFF. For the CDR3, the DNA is TGTGCCAGCACCACCCGTCGGACTTCACACTACAATGAGCAGTTCTTC.

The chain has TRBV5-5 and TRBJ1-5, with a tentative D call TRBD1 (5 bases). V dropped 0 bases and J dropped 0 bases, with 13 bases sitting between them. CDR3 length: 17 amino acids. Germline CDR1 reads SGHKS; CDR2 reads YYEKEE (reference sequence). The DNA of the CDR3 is TGTGCCAGCAGCTTGGGGGGCGGGCAGCATAGCAATCAGCCCCAGCATTTT. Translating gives CASSLGGGQHSNQPQHF. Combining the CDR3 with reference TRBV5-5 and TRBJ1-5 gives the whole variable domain DAGVTQSPTHLIKTRGQQVTLRCSPISGHKSVSWYQQVLGQGPQFIFQYYEKEERGRGNFPDRFSARQFPNYSSELNVNALLLGDSALYLCASSLGGGQHSNQPQHFGDGTRLSIL.

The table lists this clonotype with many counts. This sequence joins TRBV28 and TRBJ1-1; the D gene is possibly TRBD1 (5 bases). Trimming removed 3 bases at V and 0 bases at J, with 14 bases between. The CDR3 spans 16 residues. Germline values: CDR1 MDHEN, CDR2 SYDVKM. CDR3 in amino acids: CASSFSKGRVNTEAFF. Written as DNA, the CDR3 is TGTGCCAGCAGTTTTTCAAAGGGGCGGGTGAACACTGAAGCTTTCTTT.

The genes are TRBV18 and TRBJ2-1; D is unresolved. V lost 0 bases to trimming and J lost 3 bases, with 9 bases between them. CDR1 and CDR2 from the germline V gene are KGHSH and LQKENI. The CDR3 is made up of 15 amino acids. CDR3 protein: CASSPPGSDYNEQFF. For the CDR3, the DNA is TGTGCCAGCTCACCACCCGGGTCGGACTACAATGAGCAGTTCTTC.

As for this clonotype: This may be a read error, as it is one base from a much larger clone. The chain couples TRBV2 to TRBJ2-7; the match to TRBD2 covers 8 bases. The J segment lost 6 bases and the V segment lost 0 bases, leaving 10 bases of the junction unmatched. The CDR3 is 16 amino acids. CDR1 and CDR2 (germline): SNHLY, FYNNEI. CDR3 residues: CASSEAGLVGSCEQYF. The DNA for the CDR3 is TGTGCCAGCAGTGAAGCGGGACTAGTAGGGAGCTGCGAGCAGTACTTC.